This entry describes one TCR beta chain. What it binds is unknown. A read error may account for a junction end that differs from germline. The sample is drawn from a study of identical twins. Study observations and caveats: Compared with unrelated sharing, twin-shared out-of-frame alpha sequences had more low-probability sequences. Zero-insertion findings could be partly confounded by invariant cells (MAIT and iNKT cells).

One entry per CDR3 protein results from TCRdb running MiXCR on the 5' RACE reads. The sample records 450,000 or so distinct CDR3 sequences, approximately 15% being singletons. This CDR3 comprises 11 residues. Germline V gives CDR1 SQVTM, CDR2 ANQGSEA. This same sample was also taken into another study, of yellow fever vaccine responses in identical twins.

J is TRBJ2-5 and V is TRBV29-1; 7 positions match TRBD1. The receptor was derived from a woman between 18 and 30 years old in good health. Material for sequencing was CD4+ T cells sorted from blood. The CDR3 region is CSVDRQGSLDF. The CDR3 nucleotides read TGCAGCGTTGATAGACAGGGAAGTCTCGACTTC.